Presented here are 23 T cell receptor beta chains from one specimen sequenced in a study of shared clonotypes between healthy human individuals (dated by TCRdb to the early 2020s). The method was the immunoSEQ multiplex PCR assay. What TCRdb holds here is the immuneACCESS table cut down to in-frame rearrangements. Part of the clones is not present; checked against another copy, under half of the missing clones reflect an unresolved V gene, and the others are unexplained. The sample table lists a few million clones, about nine tenths of them with a count of one. The ten biggest clones cover about 0.36% of the sample. The sequenced material came from naive CD4+ T cells from PBMCs. Sample cell subset or site, as interpreted from the label and publication: CD45RA+ positively selected. The receptors shown here come from a man aged 18-30 years in good health. Some clones in this sample may be carry-over from other donors' samples.

The genes are TRBV5-1 and TRBJ2-5, with D tentatively TRBD2 (6 bases). CDR1 SGHRS and CDR2 YFSETQ come from the germline V gene. The CDR3 consists of 15 residues. Trimming left V 0 bases short and J 5 bases short, with 14 bases between. The CDR3 DNA is TGCGCCAGCAGCTTGGACGGGAGAGGTCATGAGACCCAGTACTTC. Its protein is CASSLDGRGHETQYF.

This chain uses TRBV6-5 with TRBJ2-5; D call uncertain. The germline V and J ends were trimmed by 6 bases and 5 bases, with 4 bases remaining between them. The CDR3 has 10 residues. CDR1 is MNHEY and CDR2 is SVGAGI in the germline V gene. DNA of the CDR3: TGTGCCAGCAGCCGGGAGACCCAGTACTTC. Its protein product is CASSRETQYF.

The chain combines TRBV19 with TRBJ1-2; D is possibly TRBD1 (5 bases). CDR3 length: 14 residues. CDR1 LNHDA and CDR2 SQIVND come from the germline V gene (reference sequence). V lost 7 bases and J 4 bases, leaving 16 bases between the germline ends. CDR3 loop: CASTSGTLGYGYTF. CDR3 sequence (DNA): TGTGCCAGTACGTCCGGGACCTTAGGCTATGGCTACACCTTC.

J is TRBJ1-1 and V is TRBV2; 9 bases agree with TRBD1. Trimming removed 6 bases from V and 4 bases from J; junction bases left unmatched: 6. CDR1 is SNHLY, CDR2 FYNNEI, per germline. CDR3 length equals 14 residues. This chain's CDR3 is CASSRDRVSTEAFF. The CDR3 coding sequence is TGTGCCAGCAGCCGGGACAGGGTGAGCACTGAAGCTTTCTTT.

Regarding this clone: Distinct nucleotide sequences in the sample also encode this CDR3. The chain employs TRBV5-1 and TRBJ1-3, with D tentatively TRBD1 (5 bases). The V end lost 0 bases, the J end lost 0 bases, and 10 bases lay between the germline ends. CDR1 and CDR2 from the germline V gene are SGHRS and YFSETQ. The CDR3 has 16 amino acids. CDR3 region: CASSLAGTASGNTIYF. The CDR3, as DNA: TGCGCCAGCAGCTTGGCCGGGACTGCCTCTGGAAACACCATATATTTT. The entire variable domain, with the rest obtained from reference TRBV5-1 and TRBJ1-3, is as follows: KAGVTQTPRYLIKTRGQQVTLSCSPISGHRSVSWYQQTPGQGLQFLFEYFSETQRNKGNFPGRFSGRQFSNSRSEMNVSTLELGDSALYLCASSLAGTASGNTIYFGEGSWLTVV.

The chain recombines TRBV10-3 with TRBJ2-7, with D maybe TRBD2 (7 bases). V was trimmed by 6 bases and J by 4 bases, leaving 10 bases between them. In germline, CDR1 is ENHRY, CDR2 SYGVKD. This CDR3 has 12 residues. CDR3 loop: CAIRGGGYEQYF. The CDR3 DNA is TGTGCCATCAGAGGGGGGGGGTACGAGCAGTACTTC.

Of note for this clone: Other DNA sequences in this specimen translate into the identical CDR3. The chain is built from TRBV18 and TRBJ1-1; D is perhaps TRBD1 (6 bases). V was pared by 3 bases and J by 8 bases, with 13 bases between. CDR1 KGHSH and CDR2 LQKENI come from the germline V gene. CDR3 size: 13 residues. This CDR3 reads CASSPPGQTEAFF. The CDR3 coding sequence is TGTGCCAGCTCACCTCCGGGACAAACCGAAGCTTTCTTT.

A word on this clone: Relative to the germline gene, one junction end is altered; a read error may explain this. The chain carries TRBV6-1 and TRBJ2-3; TRBD2 matches 8 bases. Per germline, CDR1 MNHNS and CDR2 SASEGT. This CDR3 comprises 14 residues. CDR3 region: CASSQAGATDTQYF. The CDR3 nucleotides are TGTGCCAGCAGTCAAGCGGGAGCCACAGATACGCAGTATTTT.

This chain's CDR3 is CASSAGGTSSYEQYF. The CDR3 bases are TGTGCCAGCAGCGCCGGAGGGACATCCTCCTACGAGCAGTACTTC. This sequence joins TRBV9 and TRBJ2-7; D may match TRBD1 or TRBD2 (6 bases each). Germline CDR1 SGDLS, CDR2 YYNGEE. This CDR3 has 15 residues. V was shortened by 3 bases and J by 0 bases, with 13 bases between the two germline ends.

On this clone: Other DNA sequences in this specimen translate into the identical CDR3. This sequence joins TRBV5-1 and TRBJ2-1; D is possibly TRBD1 (5 bases). This CDR3 has 13 amino acids. Germline V gives CDR1 SGHRS, CDR2 YFSETQ. V lost 0 bases to trimming and J lost 7 bases, with 8 bases between them. CDR3 residues: CASSLAAGNEQFF. DNA of the CDR3: TGCGCCAGCAGCTTGGCCGCAGGGAATGAGCAGTTCTTC.

The genes are TRBV5-4 and TRBJ2-7; a possible D gene is TRBD2 (6 bases). Trimming pared 0 bases from V and 7 bases from J, leaving 14 bases between. Germline CDR1 and CDR2: SGHNT and YYREEE (reference sequence). CDR3 length: 14 residues. CDR3 nucleotides: TGTGCCAGCAGCTTGGCGCAGGGAGGAGGGGAGCAGTACTTC. Amino acids: CASSLAQGGGEQYF.

This sequence joins TRBV7-2 and TRBJ2-3; D is ambiguous. With 1 base removed from V and 0 bases from J, the gap between germline ends came to 17 bases. The germline V gene encodes CDR1 SGHTA and CDR2 FQGNSA. The CDR3 sequence is 18 residues long. The CDR3 loop reads CASSLDVLFPTSTDTQYF. The CDR3 DNA follows: TGTGCCAGCAGCTTAGATGTCCTGTTCCCGACTAGCACAGATACGCAGTATTTT. Together with reference TRBV7-2 and TRBJ2-3, the CDR3 gives the full variable domain: GAGVSQSPSNKVTEKGKDVELRCDPISGHTALYWYRQSLGQGLEFLIYFQGNSAPDKSGLPSDRFSAERTGGSVSTLTIQRTQQEDSAVYLCASSLDVLFPTSTDTQYFGPGTRLTVL.

The chain joins TRBV7-2 to TRBJ1-2, with D tentatively TRBD1 (6 bases). CDR1 SGHTA and CDR2 FQGNSA come from the germline V gene. This CDR3 contains 13 residues. V lost 6 bases, J lost 4 bases, and 12 bases lay in between. CDR3 region: CASRSGAGYGYTF. The CDR3 DNA follows: TGTGCCAGCAGATCAGGGGCAGGCTATGGCTACACCTTC. The variable domain in full, with the rest retrieved from reference TRBV7-2 and TRBJ1-2, is GAGVSQSPSNKVTEKGKDVELRCDPISGHTALYWYRQSLGQGLEFLIYFQGNSAPDKSGLPSDRFSAERTGGSVSTLTIQRTQQEDSAVYLCASRSGAGYGYTFGSGTRLTVV.

Details on this clone: Other DNA variants within this sample encode the same CDR3. This chain uses TRBV5-1 with TRBJ2-7; 12 nucleotides agree with TRBD2. Germline CDR1 is SGHRS and CDR2 is YFSETQ. Trimming removed 0 bases from V and 6 bases from J; junction bases left unmatched: 4. This CDR3 has 15 amino acids. The CDR3 DNA is TGCGCCAGCAGCTTGGCTAGCGGGAGGGCCGGCGAGCAGTACTTC. It specifies CASSLASGRAGEQYF. Variable domain in full (rest from reference TRBV5-1 and TRBJ2-7): KAGVTQTPRYLIKTRGQQVTLSCSPISGHRSVSWYQQTPGQGLQFLFEYFSETQRNKGNFPGRFSGRQFSNSRSEMNVSTLELGDSALYLCASSLASGRAGEQYFGPGTRLTVT.

The count of this clone is one. This chain uses TRBV15 with TRBJ1-4; no reliable D call. Germline V gives CDR1 LNHNV, CDR2 YYDKDF (reference sequence). CDR3 length: 16 residues. V lost 3 bases to trimming and J lost 5 bases, with 16 bases between them. CDR3 sequence reads: CATSSLSSSFNEKLFF. DNA of the CDR3: TGTGCCACCAGCAGCCTTTCCAGTAGCTTCAATGAAAAACTGTTTTTT.

This clone was observed a few times. The chain has TRBV4-1 and TRBJ1-2, with D unclear. Germline values: CDR1 MGHRA, CDR2 YSYEKL. CDR3 size: 15 residues. The ends were cut back, 0 bases at V and 3 bases at J, with 11 bases in the middle. The CDR3 protein is CASSQDSQVYYGYTF. CDR3 in DNA: TGCGCCAGCAGCCAAGATTCGCAGGTGTACTATGGCTACACCTTC.

The chain carries TRBV4-1 and TRBJ2-5; D is possibly TRBD2 (5 bases). Trimming cost V 4 bases and J 7 bases, with 7 bases left between them. Germline V gene data show CDR1 as MGHRA and CDR2 as YSYEKL. This CDR3 region has 11 residues. The CDR3, as DNA: TGCGCCAGCAGCCGGGCGGGGACCCAGTACTTC. Residues: CASSRAGTQYF.

The chain carries TRBV6-6 and TRBJ2-1; 9 bases are a match to TRBD2. J lost 5 bases, V lost 5 bases, and 10 bases had no gene match. Germline CDR1 is MNHNY and CDR2 is SVGAGI (reference sequence). The length of the CDR3 is 16 residues. Here the CDR3 DNA reads TGTGCCAGCAGTCCACCGGGGACTAGCAGCCACAATGAGCAGTTCTTC. Amino acid sequence: CASSPPGTSSHNEQFF.

V usage is TRBV30 and J usage is TRBJ2-2, with D unclear. This CDR3 region has 11 residues. Looked up from germline, CDR1 is GTSNPN and CDR2 is SVGIG (reference sequence). V lost 5 bases to trimming and J lost 1 base, with 2 bases between them. DNA of the CDR3: TGTGCCTGGGGGAACACCGGGGAGCTGTTTTTT. Translated, it gives CAWGNTGELFF.

V usage is TRBV19 and J usage is TRBJ2-7, with D possibly being TRBD2 (5 bases). V was shortened by 11 bases and J by 7 bases, with 21 bases between the two germline ends. CDR1 and CDR2 from the germline V gene are LNHDA and SQIVND (reference sequence). The CDR3 contains 13 residues. CDR3 bases: TGTGCCTCCAGAGGTAGAGGGTATAGGGAGCAGTACTTC. It is translated as CASRGRGYREQYF.

V and J are TRBV7-2 and TRBJ2-7; 7 positions match TRBD2. V lost 5 bases, J lost 3 bases, and 7 bases stayed unmatched. The germline CDR1 and CDR2 sequences are SGHTA and FQGNSA. This CDR3 has 14 residues. CDR3 amino acids: CASSRGGGDYEQYF. Here the CDR3 DNA reads TGTGCCAGCAGCCGCGGGGGAGGGGACTACGAGCAGTACTTC. The variable domain in full, with the rest retrieved from reference TRBV7-2 and TRBJ2-7, is GAGVSQSPSNKVTEKGKDVELRCDPISGHTALYWYRQSLGQGLEFLIYFQGNSAPDKSGLPSDRFSAERTGGSVSTLTIQRTQQEDSAVYLCASSRGGGDYEQYFGPGTRLTVT.

This sequence joins TRBV6-5 and TRBJ1-2; 10 bases fit TRBD1. The V gene's germline CDR1 is MNHEY and CDR2 SVGAGI. CDR3 length: 14 amino acids. J lost 5 bases, V lost 4 bases, and 4 bases had no gene match. The CDR3: CASSSGQGVYGYTF. The CDR3 nucleotides read TGTGCCAGCAGTTCAGGACAGGGGGTGTATGGCTACACCTTC.

This clone was detected once. This sequence joins TRBV9 and TRBJ2-7; 9 bases agree with TRBD1. With 4 bases clipped from V and 2 bases from J, the junction kept 4 bases outside the gene matches. Germline lookup yields CDR1 SGDLS and CDR2 YYNGEE. There are 14 residues in the CDR3. CDR3 bases: TGTGCCAGCAGCCTACAGGGGGCAACCTACGAGCAGTACTTC. This sequence encodes CASSLQGATYEQYF.